Listed below are T cell receptor beta chains from one sample, sequenced in a study of molecular identifiers for immune sequencing clone quantification. TCRdb fed the PCR reads into MiXCR, producing one record per CDR3 protein. The profile shows approximately 500,000 distinct CDR3 sequences, about a fifth of them singletons. The sequencing sample was made of naive CD8+ T cells from blood, with Jurkat cell RNA spiked in. These receptors were obtained from a human donor in good health. Some libraries in this study had Jurkat cell RNA spiked in. The CDR3 runs from the conserved cysteine through the conserved F or W. A D gene is named only where the DNA matches it firmly. Only part of the rows carry a size: once, few, many, or a class if the clone is expanded.

cdr3_nt: TGCGCCAGCAGCCAAGGGATGGGGGGAGGCTATGGCTACACCTTC
cdr3_aa: CASSQGMGGGYGYTF
clone_size: NA
v_call: TRBV4-3
j_call: TRBJ1-2
d_call: NA

cdr3_nt: TGTGCCAGCACCAACCCGGGACTACGCATTTACACAGATACGCAGTATTTT
cdr3_aa: CASTNPGLRIYTDTQYF
clone_size: few
v_call: TRBV6-6
j_call: TRBJ2-3
d_call: TRBD2

cdr3_nt: TGTGCCAGCAGCCAAACAGTAGCGGGAGGTGATGAGCAGTTCTTC
cdr3_aa: CASSQTVAGGDEQFF
clone_size: NA
v_call: TRBV4-2
j_call: TRBJ2-1
d_call: TRBD2

cdr3_nt: TGTGCCAGCAGCATAGGTGATAGCGAGCAGTACTTC
cdr3_aa: CASSIGDSEQYF
clone_size: NA
v_call: TRBV25-1
j_call: TRBJ2-7
d_call: NA

cdr3_nt: TGTGCCAGCAGTCTTGGAAGTATGAACACGGCCAACGTCCTGACTTTC
cdr3_aa: CASSLGSMNTANVLTF
clone_size: NA
v_call: TRBV12-3/TRBV12-4
j_call: TRBJ2-6
d_call: NA

cdr3_nt: TGTGCCAGCAGCTCCACCGGGCTATCGCCGGCGCATGCGGCCGAGCAGTACTTC
cdr3_aa: CASSSTGLSPAHAAEQYF
clone_size: few
v_call: TRBV7-9
j_call: TRBJ2-7
d_call: NA

cdr3_nt: TGTGCCAGCAGGGTATTGGACGGACGCCAAGAGACCCAGTACTTC
cdr3_aa: CASRVLDGRQETQYF
clone_size: few
v_call: TRBV12-3/TRBV12-4
j_call: TRBJ2-5
d_call: NA

cdr3_nt: TGTGCCAGCAGTGAAGAGGCTGGGGCAGCTTATGGCTACACCTTC
cdr3_aa: CASSEEAGAAYGYTF
clone_size: NA
v_call: TRBV2
j_call: TRBJ1-2
d_call: NA

cdr3_nt: TGTGCCAGCAGCTTAGTCGCGGGGGGATCGGCTGAAGCTTTCTTT
cdr3_aa: CASSLVAGGSAEAFF
clone_size: many
v_call: TRBV7-8
j_call: TRBJ1-1
d_call: NA

cdr3_nt: TGTGCCAGCAGCAACCTTATAGGACTCGATGAAAAACTGTTTTTT
cdr3_aa: CASSNLIGLDEKLFF
clone_size: few
v_call: TRBV7-9
j_call: TRBJ1-4
d_call: NA

cdr3_nt: TGTGCCAGCGGGTTGGGGTACGGGAACATTCAGTACTTC
cdr3_aa: CASGLGYGNIQYF
clone_size: many
v_call: TRBV6-5
j_call: TRBJ2-4
d_call: NA

cdr3_nt: TGTGCCAGCAGACAGGGGGCCACAGGAAACACCATATATTTT
cdr3_aa: CASRQGATGNTIYF
clone_size: NA
v_call: TRBV14
j_call: TRBJ1-3
d_call: TRBD1

cdr3_nt: TGTGCCAGCAACCAAGGGCTGGACAGGGTTGATGAGCAGTTCTTC
cdr3_aa: CASNQGLDRVDEQFF
clone_size: NA
v_call: TRBV2
j_call: TRBJ2-1
d_call: TRBD1

cdr3_nt: TGTGCCAGCAGCCGATCCGGGACAGTCGTCGAGCAGTACTTC
cdr3_aa: CASSRSGTVVEQYF
clone_size: few
v_call: TRBV3-1
j_call: TRBJ2-7
d_call: TRBD1

cdr3_nt: TGTGCCAGCAGTGAAGGGAGGCCGTGGGGCCTTAACTATGGCTACACCTTC
cdr3_aa: CASSEGRPWGLNYGYTF
clone_size: NA
v_call: TRBV2
j_call: TRBJ1-2
d_call: NA

cdr3_nt: TGCAGTGCTAGAGACACTAGCGCCTCCTACGAGCAGTACTTC
cdr3_aa: CSARDTSASYEQYF
clone_size: many
v_call: TRBV20-1
j_call: TRBJ2-7
d_call: TRBD2

cdr3_nt: TGCGCCAGCAGCTTCCTAGGGGTAGCGGGAGGAGAGACCCAGTACTTC
cdr3_aa: CASSFLGVAGGETQYF
clone_size: few
v_call: TRBV5-1
j_call: TRBJ2-5
d_call: TRBD2

cdr3_nt: TGTGCCAGTAGTTCCCAGGGTCAAAATTCACCCCTCCACTTT
cdr3_aa: CASSSQGQNSPLHF
clone_size: NA
v_call: TRBV19
j_call: TRBJ1-6
d_call: NA

cdr3_nt: TGTGCCAGCAGCCAAGTTCGTCACACCGGGGAGCTGTTTTTT
cdr3_aa: CASSQVRHTGELFF
clone_size: many
v_call: TRBV14
j_call: TRBJ2-2
d_call: NA

cdr3_nt: TGTGCCACCAGTGATTTGTTCAGGGGGCTGTATGGCTACACCTTC
cdr3_aa: CATSDLFRGLYGYTF
clone_size: many
v_call: TRBV24-1
j_call: TRBJ1-2
d_call: TRBD1

cdr3_nt: TGCAGTGCGAACGGACTAGCGACGGTTGAGCAGTTCTTC
cdr3_aa: CSANGLATVEQFF
clone_size: many
v_call: TRBV20-1
j_call: TRBJ2-1
d_call: TRBD2

cdr3_nt: TGTGCCAGCAGTTACCGGACATTACACACCGGGGAGCTGTTTTTT
cdr3_aa: CASSYRTLHTGELFF
clone_size: few
v_call: TRBV6-2/TRBV6-3
j_call: TRBJ2-2
d_call: NA

cdr3_nt: TGTGCCAGCAGCGGACAGGGGGTATACGAGCAGTACTTC
cdr3_aa: CASSGQGVYEQYF
clone_size: few
v_call: TRBV12-3/TRBV12-4
j_call: TRBJ2-7
d_call: TRBD1

cdr3_nt: TGTGCCAGCAGGATAGAAGGCGGGACCCATAGCTCACCCCTCCACTTT
cdr3_aa: CASRIEGGTHSSPLHF
clone_size: NA
v_call: TRBV28
j_call: TRBJ1-6
d_call: NA

cdr3_nt: TGTGCCAGCAGCCAAACAGGTCCTCTCTACGAGCAGTACTTC
cdr3_aa: CASSQTGPLYEQYF
clone_size: NA
v_call: TRBV5-8
j_call: TRBJ2-7
d_call: NA

cdr3_nt: TGTGCCAGCAGCTTGAGCGGGGAACCCCTCCACTTT
cdr3_aa: CASSLSGEPLHF
clone_size: NA
v_call: TRBV11-2
j_call: TRBJ1-6
d_call: NA

cdr3_nt: TGTGCCAGCAGCTTGGAGGAGACAGGGTTCTATGGCTACACCTTC
cdr3_aa: CASSLEETGFYGYTF
clone_size: NA
v_call: TRBV5-6
j_call: TRBJ1-2
d_call: TRBD1

cdr3_nt: TGTGCCACCAGTGACGCCGGGACTAGCGGGAGTATAGGAGAGACCCAGTACTTC
cdr3_aa: CATSDAGTSGSIGETQYF
clone_size: few
v_call: TRBV24-1
j_call: TRBJ2-5
d_call: TRBD2

cdr3_nt: TGTGCCAGCAGGGAAACCCGCAACAGTGGCCCAAATCAGCCCCAGCATTTT
cdr3_aa: CASRETRNSGPNQPQHF
clone_size: NA
v_call: TRBV2
j_call: TRBJ1-5
d_call: NA

cdr3_nt: TGTGCCAGCAGTGAATATTCTTATGGGGAAAACATTCAGTACTTC
cdr3_aa: CASSEYSYGENIQYF
clone_size: NA
v_call: TRBV25-1
j_call: TRBJ2-4
d_call: NA

cdr3_nt: TGTGCCAGCAGCTTAGATCCCGGGGCCTACGAGCAGTACTTC
cdr3_aa: CASSLDPGAYEQYF
clone_size: NA
v_call: TRBV11-2
j_call: TRBJ2-7
d_call: NA

cdr3_nt: TGCGCCAGCAGCCAACTTCCAGGAGGGCAGCCCCAGCATTTT
cdr3_aa: CASSQLPGGQPQHF
clone_size: many
v_call: TRBV4-1
j_call: TRBJ1-5
d_call: NA

cdr3_nt: TGTGCCACCAGCAGCCCGGGGGCGGGCCAAGAGACCCAGTACTTC
cdr3_aa: CATSSPGAGQETQYF
clone_size: NA
v_call: TRBV15
j_call: TRBJ2-5
d_call: NA

cdr3_nt: TGTGCCAGCAGCTTCGGTGGTGCTGAAGCCTACGAGCAGTACTTC
cdr3_aa: CASSFGGAEAYEQYF
clone_size: once
v_call: TRBV5-3
j_call: TRBJ2-7
d_call: NA

cdr3_nt: TGTGCCAGCAGTGGGACTAGCGGGAGCAATGAGCAGTTCTTC
cdr3_aa: CASSGTSGSNEQFF
clone_size: NA
v_call: TRBV2
j_call: TRBJ2-1
d_call: TRBD2

cdr3_nt: TGCAGCGCTCTAGCGGGGCCTTCCTACAATGAGCAGTTCTTC
cdr3_aa: CSALAGPSYNEQFF
clone_size: NA
v_call: TRBV29-1
j_call: TRBJ2-1
d_call: TRBD2

cdr3_nt: TGTGCCACCAGTGATTCTGCCCTCTCCTACGAGCAGTACTTC
cdr3_aa: CATSDSALSYEQYF
clone_size: many
v_call: TRBV24-1
j_call: TRBJ2-7
d_call: NA

cdr3_nt: TGTGCCAGTCCTCCTAGCGGAAGCACAGATACGCAGTATTTT
cdr3_aa: CASPPSGSTDTQYF
clone_size: many
v_call: TRBV2
j_call: TRBJ2-3
d_call: TRBD2

cdr3_nt: TGTGCCTGGAGTGAGGGTCAGAGCACAGATACGCAGTATTTT
cdr3_aa: CAWSEGQSTDTQYF
clone_size: many
v_call: TRBV30
j_call: TRBJ2-3
d_call: NA

cdr3_nt: TGTGCCAGTAGTATTTCGACAGGGGGAACCTACGAGCAGTACTTC
cdr3_aa: CASSISTGGTYEQYF
clone_size: few
v_call: TRBV19
j_call: TRBJ2-7
d_call: TRBD1

cdr3_nt: TGCGCCAGCAGCCCCTCGGGGACACCGAGCTCCTACGAGCAGTACTTC
cdr3_aa: CASSPSGTPSSYEQYF
clone_size: NA
v_call: TRBV4-3
j_call: TRBJ2-7
d_call: NA

cdr3_nt: TGTGCCAGCAGTTACCTAGGGGTAGGCGAGCAGTACTTC
cdr3_aa: CASSYLGVGEQYF
clone_size: NA
v_call: TRBV6-5
j_call: TRBJ2-7
d_call: NA

cdr3_nt: TGCGCCAGCAGGAGGGGTTACGAGTACGAGCAGTACTTC
cdr3_aa: CASRRGYEYEQYF
clone_size: NA
v_call: TRBV5-1
j_call: TRBJ2-7
d_call: NA

cdr3_nt: TGTGCCAGCACCAGGGCTGGACAGGGGCTTACTAATGAAAAACTGTTTTTT
cdr3_aa: CASTRAGQGLTNEKLFF
clone_size: few
v_call: TRBV11-2
j_call: TRBJ1-4
d_call: TRBD1

cdr3_nt: TGTGCCAGCAGCCACTTAGGGGGCCGGGGCGAGCAGTACTTC
cdr3_aa: CASSHLGGRGEQYF
clone_size: NA
v_call: TRBV14
j_call: TRBJ2-7
d_call: TRBD1